This is a list of T cell receptor beta chains from one sample in a study of T cell repertoires in cytomegalovirus infection. Antigens of these TCRs are unknown. TCRdb processed the reads anew with MiXCR; each CDR3 protein has one entry. This sample yields approximately 500,000 distinct CDR3 sequences, of which 30% to 40% are seen a single time; 15% to 20% belongs to the top ten. The source material was cultured PBMCs, sampled from culture after CMV antigen stimulation. The receptors here all came from a human donor in good health (CMV status not recorded). Some clones in this sample may be carry-over from other donors' samples. Each CDR3 is given with its conserved first and last residue. Fields, in order: clone size, CDR3 length, D gene, J gene, V gene, CDR3 DNA, CDR3 protein. The D gene is left open where the match is weak. The size field is filled for only some rows; it gives once, few, many or a size class.

-,14,TRBD1,TRBJ1-1,TRBV3-1,TGTGCCAGCAGCCAACTTGGACAGGGTGCTGAAGCTTTCTTT,CASSQLGQGAEAFF
few,14,TRBD1,TRBJ2-1,TRBV28,TGTGCCAGCAGTTCAGGGGGCGTATACAATGAGCAGTTCTTC,CASSSGGVYNEQFF
-,13,-,TRBJ1-1,TRBV7-2,TGTGCCAGCAGCTCCAAACGGAACACTGAAGCTTTCTTT,CASSSKRNTEAFF
-,13,-,TRBJ2-1,TRBV24-1,TGTGCCACCAGTGAGTCTCTAGCCAATGAGCAGTTCTTC,CATSESLANEQFF
-,15,-,TRBJ1-4,TRBV11-2,TGTGCCAGCAGCTTAGGGCAGACGTTAAATGAAAAACTGTTTTTT,CASSLGQTLNEKLFF
-,16,TRBD2,TRBJ2-1,TRBV5-6,TGTGCCAGCAGCCGAATACTAGCGGGAGAGTTCCATGAGCAGTTCTTC,CASSRILAGEFHEQFF
many,16,-,TRBJ2-1,TRBV7-6,TGTGCCAGCAGCTTATCGATCGGGATGAGACACAATGAGCAGTTCTTC,CASSLSIGMRHNEQFF
-,14,-,TRBJ2-5,TRBV25-1,TGTGCCAGCAGTAAAAGGTCTGAGCAAGAGACCCAGTACTTC,CASSKRSEQETQYF
-,14,-,TRBJ1-1,TRBV7-2,TGTGCCAGCAGTCTGGGGGATTTTAGCACTGAAGCTTTCTTT,CASSLGDFSTEAFF
-,13,TRBD1,TRBJ1-1,TRBV7-4,TGTGCCAGCACCCAGGGGGCGAACACTGAAGCTTTCTTT,CASTQGANTEAFF
-,16,-,TRBJ1-1,TRBV11-3,TGTGCCAGCAGCTTAGATCAAACGGTTTTGAACACTGAAGCTTTCTTT,CASSLDQTVLNTEAFF
few,16,TRBD2,TRBJ2-7,TRBV7-2,TGTGCCAGCAGCCTCGGACTAGCGGGAGGAGTAGACGAGCAGTACTTC,CASSLGLAGGVDEQYF
-,13,-,TRBJ2-1,TRBV6-2/TRBV6-3,TGTGCCAGCACCGGGACCAGTAACAATGAGCAGTTCTTC,CASTGTSNNEQFF
-,14,TRBD2,TRBJ2-1,TRBV10-3,TGTGCCATCAGGGATAGCGGGAGGGCCGGTGAGCAGTTCTTC,CAIRDSGRAGEQFF
few,15,TRBD1,TRBJ1-2,TRBV27,TGTGCCAGCAGCAGCCTCGGGACAGGGGGACGTGGCTACACCTTC,CASSSLGTGGRGYTF
-,18,TRBD2,TRBJ2-3,TRBV7-6,TGTGCCAGCACCCTAGGACTAGCGGAACTCACTAGCACAGATACGCAGTATTTT,CASTLGLAELTSTDTQYF
many,15,-,TRBJ2-1,TRBV7-8,TGTGCCAGCAGCCTCAGTGGTAACTCCTACAATGAGCAGTTCTTC,CASSLSGNSYNEQFF
-,15,TRBD2,TRBJ2-5,TRBV14,TGTGCCAGCAGCCAGCTAAGCGGGGTACAAGAGACCCAGTACTTC,CASSQLSGVQETQYF
many,13,-,TRBJ2-1,TRBV12-3/TRBV12-4,TGTGCCAGCAGTCATGGACAGTACAATGAGCAGTTCTTC,CASSHGQYNEQFF
few,13,-,TRBJ1-1,TRBV6-1,TGTGCCAGCAGTGAAGCCTCCCAGGGTGAAGCTTTCTTT,CASSEASQGEAFF
-,15,-,TRBJ2-7,TRBV28,TGTGCCAGCGGTCCCGCGGACGACAATACCTACGAGCAGTACTTC,CASGPADDNTYEQYF
-,16,TRBD2,TRBJ2-3,TRBV12-3/TRBV12-4,TGTGCCAGCAGGCCTCCGGGACTAGGCTTTGGAGATACGCAGTATTTT,CASRPPGLGFGDTQYF
-,13,TRBD1,TRBJ2-7,TRBV27,TGTGCCAGCAGAAAGACAGGGTCGTACGAGCAGTACTTC,CASRKTGSYEQYF
-,14,-,TRBJ2-3,TRBV7-2,TGTGCCAGCAGCTTACAAGCGGACACAGATACGCAGTATTTT,CASSLQADTDTQYF
-,14,TRBD1,TRBJ1-4,TRBV9,TGTGCCAGCAGCGTAGCAGGGGGCGATGAAAAACTGTTTTTT,CASSVAGGDEKLFF
once,12,-,TRBJ1-5,TRBV19,TGTGCCAGTAGTATAGATTACCAGCCCCAGCATTTT,CASSIDYQPQHF
-,17,TRBD2,TRBJ2-1,TRBV5-4,TGTGCCAGCAGCGCCAGAACCGGGACTAGCGCTGGCAATGAGCAGTTCTTC,CASSARTGTSAGNEQFF
-,15,-,TRBJ1-1,TRBV9,TGTGCCAGCAGTCCCGGAGGGACTACGAACACTGAAGCTTTCTTT,CASSPGGTTNTEAFF
many,12,-,TRBJ2-3,TRBV7-2,TGTGCCAGCAGCAAGTTAGAAGATACGCAGTATTTT,CASSKLEDTQYF
-,14,TRBD2,TRBJ2-1,TRBV19,TGTGCCAGTGGACCCCTTAGCGGGCACAATGAGCAGTTCTTC,CASGPLSGHNEQFF
-,16,TRBD2,TRBJ2-3,TRBV7-3,TGTGCCAGCAGCTTAATGCCTAGCGGGGCCGCAGATACGCAGTATTTT,CASSLMPSGAADTQYF
few,15,TRBD1,TRBJ2-1,TRBV7-2,TGTGCCAGCAGCATGGACAGGGGGCGCGGAAATGAGCAGTTCTTC,CASSMDRGRGNEQFF
many,18,TRBD1,TRBJ1-3,TRBV7-8,TGTGCCAGCAGCTTAGGGAAACAGGGGACCATATCTGGAAACACCATATATTTT,CASSLGKQGTISGNTIYF
few,13,-,TRBJ2-4,TRBV20-1,TGCAGTGCTCCAGGGGTGGGGAAAAACATTCAGTACTTC,CSAPGVGKNIQYF
-,13,-,TRBJ2-3,TRBV7-2,TGTGCCAGCAGCTTTAATAGCGGCAAGTCGCAGTATTTT,CASSFNSGKSQYF
-,16,TRBD2,TRBJ2-5,TRBV6-5,TGTGCCAGCATCGAAGTTACGGGAGGGGTCGGTGAGACCCAGTACTTC,CASIEVTGGVGETQYF
few,16,TRBD2,TRBJ2-1,TRBV6-7,TGTGCCAGCGAGTCGACTAGCGGGAGTTGTTACAATGAGCAGTTCTTC,CASESTSGSCYNEQFF
-,17,TRBD1,TRBJ1-5,TRBV5-6,TGTGCCAGCAGCCGTGACAGGGTGGGTAAAAGCAATCAGCCCCAGCATTTT,CASSRDRVGKSNQPQHF
many,16,-,TRBJ1-6,TRBV7-2,TGTGCCAGCAGCTTAGCGAGTGGGGTTAATAATTCACCCCTCCACTTT,CASSLASGVNNSPLHF
-,17,-,TRBJ2-1,TRBV14,TGTGCCAGCAGCCAAGACTGGGGTAGTTCCTCCTACAATGAGCAGTTCTTC,CASSQDWGSSSYNEQFF
-,13,-,TRBJ1-1,TRBV4-3,TGCGCCAGCAGCCATGAAGGGGGGTCTGAAGCTTTCTTT,CASSHEGGSEAFF
-,13,TRBD2,TRBJ2-5,TRBV24-1,TGTGCCACCAAGACTAGCGGGCAAGAGACCCAGTACTTC,CATKTSGQETQYF
-,22,TRBD2,TRBJ2-1,TRBV19,TGTGCCAGTAGTATTAATATCAGGCGCCAGGGGAGGACTAGCGGGTCGCCTGGCGAGCAGTTCTTC,CASSINIRRQGRTSGSPGEQFF
-,17,TRBD2,TRBJ2-2,TRBV20-1,TGCAGTGCTAGAGATTTCGTTACTAGCGGGAGGACCGGGGAGCTGTTTTTT,CSARDFVTSGRTGELFF
-,16,TRBD1,TRBJ1-4,TRBV7-9,TGTGCCAGCAGCTCGCTGAGACAGGGTTCTAATGAAAAACTGTTTTTT,CASSSLRQGSNEKLFF
once,16,TRBD1,TRBJ1-1,TRBV6-2/TRBV6-3,TGTGCCAGCAGTGAAAGACAGGGATTTGTGAACACTGAAGCTTTCTTT,CASSERQGFVNTEAFF
-,16,TRBD2,TRBJ2-1,TRBV7-6,TGTGCCAGCAGCTTTATCGGGACTAGGGTTGGTAATGAGCAGTTCTTC,CASSFIGTRVGNEQFF
many,15,TRBD2,TRBJ2-7,TRBV7-2,TGTGCCAGCAGCTTAGTTCCAGCGGGAGCCTACGAGCAGTACTTC,CASSLVPAGAYEQYF
few,16,-,TRBJ2-1,TRBV11-3,TGTGCCAGCAGCTTAGATCTGGACCCACCGTACAATGAGCAGTTCTTC,CASSLDLDPPYNEQFF
few,16,-,TRBJ2-3,TRBV6-5,TGTGCCAGCAGTTCGGTGGTTCAGACCGGCACAGATACGCAGTATTTT,CASSSVVQTGTDTQYF
few,15,-,TRBJ2-5,TRBV19,TGTGCCAGTAGTGCCGCCGGGACGGCGCCAGAGACCCAGTACTTC,CASSAAGTAPETQYF